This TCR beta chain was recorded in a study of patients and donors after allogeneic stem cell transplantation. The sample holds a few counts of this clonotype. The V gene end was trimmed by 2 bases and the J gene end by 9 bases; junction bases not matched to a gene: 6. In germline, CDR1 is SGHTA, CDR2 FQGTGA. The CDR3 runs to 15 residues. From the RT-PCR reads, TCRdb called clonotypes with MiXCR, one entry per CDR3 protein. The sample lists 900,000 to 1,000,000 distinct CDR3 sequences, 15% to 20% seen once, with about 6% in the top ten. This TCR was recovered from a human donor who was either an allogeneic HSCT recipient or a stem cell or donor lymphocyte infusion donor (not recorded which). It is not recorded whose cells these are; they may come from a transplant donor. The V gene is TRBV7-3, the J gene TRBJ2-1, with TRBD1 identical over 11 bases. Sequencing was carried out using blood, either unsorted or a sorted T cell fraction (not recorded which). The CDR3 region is CASSLRDRGLPEQFF. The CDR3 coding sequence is TGTGCCAGCAGCTTACGGGACAGGGGGTTACCTGAGCAGTTCTTC.